This TCR beta chain was obtained from a study of blood T cell repertoires in COVID-19. Study as a whole: The samples span acute and convalescent COVID-19 from the United States, Italy and Spain. Sources were T cells, B-cell-depleted T cells, or PBMCs; the material itself was cDNA or gDNA.

This CDR3 has 13 amino acids. V lost 6 bases and J lost 5, with 13 bases in between. Authors' methods: Reference gene primer amplification in the assay estimated nucleated cell counts. The protocol was immunoSEQ multiplex PCR, while the TCRdb copy is restricted to in-frame clones and leaves out a portion. V and J calls and clone size follow that table, whereas D and trimming were derived from the DNA. The table shows about 250,000 clones, with approximately 85% occurring only once. The gene calls are TRBV12-3 or TRBV12-4 and TRBJ1-2; D is ambiguous. The receptor was derived from a man in his fifties with active or convalescent COVID-19. Sequencing was carried out using peripheral blood. The CDR3 reads CASSRTSFYGYTF. The DNA of the CDR3 is TGTGCCAGCAGCCGAACATCCTTTTATGGCTACACCTTC.